This T cell receptor (beta chain) was sequenced in a study of shared clonotypes between healthy human individuals. Every donor, a Caucasian adult, lived in Nashville, Tennessee. The CDR3 has 17 residues. Germline V CDR1 and CDR2: SGHRS, YFSETQ. V was cut by 0 bases and J by 0 bases, with 12 bases left in between. The table came from immunoSEQ multiplex PCR; TCRdb's copy has only in-frame clones and leaves some out. Here the sample spans about 480,000 clones, less than 85% being singletons. The origin of this receptor is a woman between 40 and 55 years old in good health. Some clones in this sample may be carry-over from other donors' samples. Sequencing was done on a sample of PBMCs. The V gene is TRBV5-1, the J gene TRBJ2-2, with D unresolved. The CDR3 coding sequence is TGCGCCAGCAGCTTGGTCCCGGGCGGCACGAACACCGGGGAGCTGTTTTTT. Amino acid sequence: CASSLVPGGTNTGELFF.